This is a list of T cell receptor beta chains from one sample in a study of blood T cell repertoires in COVID-19. The table came from immunoSEQ multiplex PCR; TCRdb's copy has only in-frame clones and leaves some out. The data contain around 30,000 clones, roughly nine tenths of them singletons. Specimen: peripheral blood. The receptors were sampled from a human donor in a cohort sampled during active COVID-19. The CDR3 runs from the conserved cysteine through the conserved F or W. D genes are given only for firm matches. Size tells how often a clone was seen (once, few, many) or the class of an expanded clone, and some rows leave it out.

v_call,j_call,clone_size,d_call,cdr3_nt,cdr3_aa
TRBV9,TRBJ1-6,once,NA,TGTGCCAGCAGCGCTAGGACAGCTCTTAATTCACCCCTCCACTTT,CASSARTALNSPLHF
TRBV2,TRBJ2-7,NA,TRBD1,TGTGCCAGCAGTATGAGTGAGGGGGCGAGCGAGCAGTACTTC,CASSMSEGASEQYF
TRBV24-1,TRBJ2-1,NA,TRBD1,TGTGCCACCAGCGGGACAGTCAAAGGGGGTGAGCAGTTCTTC,CATSGTVKGGEQFF
TRBV10-3,TRBJ2-4,once,TRBD2,TGTGCCACCCGGACTAGCGAATGGAACATTCAGTACTTC,CATRTSEWNIQYF
TRBV7-9,TRBJ2-3,NA,NA,TGTGCCAGCAGCTCCAGGCCGGGCAGGGTCACAGATACGCAGTATTTT,CASSSRPGRVTDTQYF
TRBV7-8,TRBJ1-2,NA,NA,TGTGCCAGCAGCTTAGCGGGGGGAGGGGACTATGGCTACACCTTC,CASSLAGGGDYGYTF
TRBV5-1,TRBJ2-7,NA,NA,TGCGCCAGCAGCCTGAATAGCGGCCCCGTTTACGAGCAGTACTTC,CASSLNSGPVYEQYF
TRBV4-3,TRBJ2-1,NA,TRBD1,TGCGCCAGCAGCCAACAGGGGGCTTCCCACAATGAGCAGTTCTTC,CASSQQGASHNEQFF
TRBV5-6,TRBJ1-1,once,TRBD1,TGTGCCAGCAGCTGGGGACAGGGGCTTTTCGAAGCTTTCTTT,CASSWGQGLFEAFF
TRBV4-1,TRBJ1-1,NA,NA,TGCGCCAGCAGCCCACCAGGACAGAAGAACACTGAAGCTTTCTTT,CASSPPGQKNTEAFF
TRBV7-2,TRBJ2-3,NA,TRBD2,TGTGCCAGCAGCCTGGGTCACGGGGGGGTTACGCAGTATTTT,CASSLGHGGVTQYF
TRBV20-1,TRBJ2-5,NA,NA,TGCAGTGCTAGTCGGCAGGGACTCCCCAAAGAGACCCAGTACTTC,CSASRQGLPKETQYF
TRBV10-3,TRBJ2-1,once,TRBD2,TGTGCCATCAGTCGGACTAGCGGGGGGTCCTACAATGAGCAGTTCTTC,CAISRTSGGSYNEQFF
TRBV10-3,TRBJ2-6,NA,TRBD1,TGTGCCATCAGTAAACCCCAACAGGGGAGTATGTTCAACGTCCTGACTTTC,CAISKPQQGSMFNVLTF
TRBV19,TRBJ1-1,NA,NA,TGTGCCAGTAGTATAACAGCGAACACTGAAGCTTTCTTT,CASSITANTEAFF
TRBV20-1,TRBJ2-3,NA,NA,TGCAGTGCTAGTAAGCTAGTATCAGATACGCAGTATTTT,CSASKLVSDTQYF
TRBV6-2/TRBV6-3,TRBJ2-7,NA,NA,TGTGCCAGCAGTTTCACCCCCGGGGGGCTCCCGGATGGGGAGCAGTACTTC,CASSFTPGGLPDGEQYF
TRBV5-8,TRBJ2-7,NA,TRBD1,TGTGCCAGCAGTTTACCGGGACAGGGCTCCTACGAGCAGTACTTC,CASSLPGQGSYEQYF
TRBV27,TRBJ2-7,NA,NA,TGTGCCAGCAGTCGACAGTTTCGCTCCTACGAGCAGTACTTC,CASSRQFRSYEQYF
TRBV6-5,TRBJ1-1,NA,TRBD1,TGTGCCAGCAGACAATACAGGGGGACTGAAGCTTTCTTT,CASRQYRGTEAFF
TRBV28,TRBJ2-7,NA,TRBD2,TGTGCCAGCAGTGAGGTGGGACTAGCGGGCCACGAGCAGTACTTC,CASSEVGLAGHEQYF
TRBV2,TRBJ2-7,NA,TRBD2,TGTGCCAGCAGTGAAAGATTGCTGGGACTAGCGGGACTCGAGCAGTACTTC,CASSERLLGLAGLEQYF
TRBV7-9,TRBJ1-5,NA,TRBD1,TGTGCCAGCAGCTTAGAAGGACAGGGAGGCCAGCCCCAGCATTTT,CASSLEGQGGQPQHF
TRBV7-2,TRBJ2-7,NA,NA,TGTGCCAGCAGCTTAGGGCGGGACCGAGTCTACGAGCAGTACTTC,CASSLGRDRVYEQYF
TRBV6-5,TRBJ2-1,NA,NA,TGTGCCAGCGTCAGCTCCTACAATGAGCAGTTCTTC,CASVSSYNEQFF
TRBV24-1,TRBJ1-2,NA,TRBD1,TGTGCCACCAGTGATCGTCAGGGGGACTATGGCTACACCTTC,CATSDRQGDYGYTF
TRBV5-1,TRBJ1-3,NA,NA,TGCGCCAGCGCTCCGCAGGCTTCTGGAAACACCATATATTTT,CASAPQASGNTIYF
TRBV7-9,TRBJ2-7,NA,NA,TGTGCCAGCAGCTCCCGGACAGCTGGCTACGAGCAGTACTTC,CASSSRTAGYEQYF
TRBV10-3,TRBJ1-3,NA,TRBD1,TGTGCCACCCAGGGGGTTTCTGGAAACACCATATATTTT,CATQGVSGNTIYF
TRBV6-1,TRBJ1-1,NA,TRBD1,TGTGCCAGCAGTGAGCACAGGGGGAACACTGAAGCTTTCTTT,CASSEHRGNTEAFF
TRBV12-3/TRBV12-4,TRBJ2-1,NA,NA,TGTGCCAGCAGTTTAGGTGGGAGTGAGCAGTTCTTC,CASSLGGSEQFF
TRBV5-1,TRBJ2-1,NA,TRBD2,TGCGCCAGCAGCGCCCTAGCGGGGGGGCCCGTTCAAGAGTTCTTC,CASSALAGGPVQEFF
TRBV6-5,TRBJ2-1,NA,TRBD2,TGTGCCAGCAGTTACTCGCCTAGCGGGGGCGGAAATGAGCAGTTCTTC,CASSYSPSGGGNEQFF
TRBV5-1,TRBJ2-3,NA,TRBD2,TGCGCCAGCAGCTCGACTAGCGGGGGAGATACGCAGTATTTT,CASSSTSGGDTQYF
TRBV4-3,TRBJ1-5,few,NA,TGCGCCAGCAGCCGAGAGACCAGGGGCAATCAGCCCCAGCATTTT,CASSRETRGNQPQHF
TRBV5-1,TRBJ2-7,NA,NA,TGCGCCAGCAGTGAGGGGGGGCCTCGCACCGAGCAGTACTTC,CASSEGGPRTEQYF
TRBV28,TRBJ2-7,NA,NA,TGTGCCAGCAGTCTACAGGGTGTCGGGTCTTACGAGCAGTACTTC,CASSLQGVGSYEQYF
TRBV10-3,TRBJ1-2,NA,NA,TGTGCCATCAGTCTATCCCTCGGGAGCTATGGCTACACCTTC,CAISLSLGSYGYTF
TRBV14,TRBJ2-7,NA,NA,TGTGCCAGCCCCTTCCCAAACAGGGATCCGCCCTACGAGCAGTACTTC,CASPFPNRDPPYEQYF